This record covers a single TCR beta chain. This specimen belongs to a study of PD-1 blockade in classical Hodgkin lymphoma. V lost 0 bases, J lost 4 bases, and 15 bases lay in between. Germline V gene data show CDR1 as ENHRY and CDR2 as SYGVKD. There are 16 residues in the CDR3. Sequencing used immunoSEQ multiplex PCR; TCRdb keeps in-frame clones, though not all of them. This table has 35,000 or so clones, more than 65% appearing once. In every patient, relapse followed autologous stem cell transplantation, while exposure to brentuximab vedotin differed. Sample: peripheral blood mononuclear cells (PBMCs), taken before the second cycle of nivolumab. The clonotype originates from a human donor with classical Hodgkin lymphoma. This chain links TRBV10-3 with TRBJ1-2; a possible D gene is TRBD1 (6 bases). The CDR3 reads CAISESGGHRSYGYTF. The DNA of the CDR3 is TGTGCCATCAGTGAGTCTGGGGGGCATCGTAGCTATGGCTACACCTTC.